This TCR beta chain was profiled in a study of cytomegalovirus exposure and HLA in healthy donors. PCR involved 60 Vbeta and 13 Jbeta primers. TCRdb keeps only in-frame clones here, not all; method: immunoSEQ multiplex PCR. The sample contains 65,000 to 90,000 clones, 82% of which appear only once. The CDR3 is made up of 17 amino acids. The chain is built from TRBV1 and TRBJ2-1; the table assigns TRBD2, which was not confirmed against the DNA. TRBV1 is a listed pseudogene. The clonotype comes from a man between 18 and 29 years old in good health and CMV-seronegative. The sample taken for sequencing was PBMCs. The CDR3 bases are TGCACCAGCAGCCAAGATTCCCCTAGCGGCACCTACAATGAGCAGTTCTTC. Its protein product is CTSSQDSPSGTYNEQFF.